The clone carrying this T cell receptor beta chain was counted a single time. This entry belongs to a study of blood T cells in healthy people across ages. V was pared by 4 bases and J by 11 bases, with 21 bases between. Germline CDR1 is SGDLS and CDR2 is YYNGEE. The CDR3 is made up of 14 amino acids. The authors ran a second PCR of 7 to 11 cycles using a sample-barcoded 5' primer and a J-beta primer mix. From the 5' RACE reads, TCRdb called clonotypes with MiXCR, one entry per CDR3 protein. The sample consists of some 890,000 distinct CDR3 sequences, 25% to 35% of them appearing once. Separately, the same data were catalogued under a study of T cells of mothers and their children.

The TCR sequence derives from a woman in her 40s in good health. Material: blood. The chain employs TRBV9 and TRBJ2-5, with D tentatively TRBD1 (6 bases). The CDR3 DNA sequence: TGTGCCAGCAGCATCGGACAGTACTCCTACGAACAGTACTTC. This codes for CASSIGQYSYEQYF.